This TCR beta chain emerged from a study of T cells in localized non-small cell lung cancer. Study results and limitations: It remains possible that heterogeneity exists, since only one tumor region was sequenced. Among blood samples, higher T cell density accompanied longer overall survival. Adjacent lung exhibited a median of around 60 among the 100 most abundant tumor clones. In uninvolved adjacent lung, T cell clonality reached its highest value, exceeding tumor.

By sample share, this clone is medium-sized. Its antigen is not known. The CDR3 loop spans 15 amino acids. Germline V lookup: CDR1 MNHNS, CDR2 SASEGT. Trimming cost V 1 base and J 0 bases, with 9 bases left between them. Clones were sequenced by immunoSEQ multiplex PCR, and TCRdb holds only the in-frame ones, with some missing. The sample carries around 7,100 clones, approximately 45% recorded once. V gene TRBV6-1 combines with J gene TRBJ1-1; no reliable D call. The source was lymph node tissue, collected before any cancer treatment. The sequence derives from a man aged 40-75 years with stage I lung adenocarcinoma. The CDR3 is CASSEGYGMNTEAFF. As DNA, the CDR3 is TGTGCCAGCAGTGAAGGATATGGCATGAACACTGAAGCTTTCTTT.